This T cell receptor (beta chain) was captured by sequencing in a study of cytomegalovirus exposure and HLA in healthy donors. Study-wide points: The TCR clusters that emerged in the first cohort tended, a later analysis found, to co-occur in the 110 or so validation repertoires.

Remarks on this clone: Its antigen is not known.

The length of the CDR3 is 15 residues. Germline lookup yields CDR1 SQVTM and CDR2 ANQGSEA. Deletions cut 4 bases from V and 0 bases from J, with 10 bases between. Profiled with immunoSEQ multiplex PCR; TCRdb holds only in-frame clones, not every one. The table has about 76,000 clones, around 94% seen once. Sequenced sample: PBMCs. The chain couples TRBV29-1 to TRBJ2-6, with D hard to call. The source is a woman under 30 in good health and CMV-seropositive. The CDR3 DNA follows: TGCAGCGTTGGACACCGCAACTCTGGGGCCAACGTCCTGACTTTC. This translates into CSVGHRNSGANVLTF.